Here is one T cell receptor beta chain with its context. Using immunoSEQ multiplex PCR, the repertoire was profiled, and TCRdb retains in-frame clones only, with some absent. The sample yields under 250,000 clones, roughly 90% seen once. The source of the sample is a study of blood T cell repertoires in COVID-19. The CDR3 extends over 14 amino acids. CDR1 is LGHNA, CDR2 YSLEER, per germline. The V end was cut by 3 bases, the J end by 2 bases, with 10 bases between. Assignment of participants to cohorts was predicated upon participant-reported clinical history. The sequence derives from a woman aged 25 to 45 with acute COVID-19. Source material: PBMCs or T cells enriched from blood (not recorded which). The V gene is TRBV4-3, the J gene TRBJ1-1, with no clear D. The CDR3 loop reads CASSHGLANTEAFF. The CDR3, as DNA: TGCGCCAGCAGCCATGGGTTAGCTAACACTGAAGCTTTCTTT.